The present entry profiles one T cell receptor beta chain with its context. TCRdb's copy holds only in-frame clones and misses some; the assay was immunoSEQ multiplex PCR. Of around 300,000 clones listed, 65% to 85% were seen once; the top ten hold 3%. This entry is derived from a study of blood T cell repertoires in COVID-19. The ends lost 3 bases at V and 6 bases at J; junction bases unmatched: 12. Per germline, CDR1 SGHNT and CDR2 YYREEE (reference sequence). This CDR3 is built from 17 residues. The chain has TRBV5-4 and TRBJ2-1; TRBD2 matches at 10 bases. Sequenced: peripheral blood. The clonotype was recovered from a man aged 25-45 years with active or convalescent COVID-19. The CDR3 loop reads CASSYLLSSGSINEQFF. In DNA, the CDR3 is TGTGCCAGCAGCTACCTGCTGTCTAGCGGGAGTATCAATGAGCAGTTCTTC.